Listed below are T cell receptor beta chains from one sample, sequenced in a study of shared clonotypes between healthy human individuals. Assay used: immunoSEQ multiplex PCR; TCRdb lists only in-frame clones, some missing. This sample yields more than 2,000,000 clones, of which approximately 90% are seen a single time; around 0.15% belongs to the top ten. The sample consisted of naive CD4+ T cells sorted from blood. Receptor source: a man younger than 35 in good health. Both conserved end residues are part of each CDR3. D genes are given only for firm matches. A row's size may be missing; if present it is once, few, many or a size class.

v_gene	d_gene	j_gene	abundance	CDR3nt	CDR3aa
TRBV18	NA	TRBJ2-5	NA	TGTGCCAGCTCACCACGCTTGAAAGAGACCCAGTACTTC	CASSPRLKETQYF
TRBV25-1	TRBD1	TRBJ1-6	few	TGTGCCAGCAGTGGCCCGGGACAGTGGAATTCACCCCTCCACTTT	CASSGPGQWNSPLHF
TRBV6-6	NA	TRBJ2-3	once	TGTGCCAGCAGTTACTCGACAGGGACTAGCACAGATACGCAGTATTTT	CASSYSTGTSTDTQYF
TRBV9	NA	TRBJ2-2	NA	TGTGCCAGCAGCGTAGATTTACAGTTCGGGGAGCTGTTTTTT	CASSVDLQFGELFF
TRBV7-8	NA	TRBJ2-6	NA	TGTGCCAGCACCCCGGGGGCAGGGCCCACTGGGGCCAACGTCCTGACTTTC	CASTPGAGPTGANVLTF
TRBV28	TRBD2	TRBJ2-3	NA	TGTGCCAGCAGTTTAACTAGCGGGGGGGCCTGGAGGAGCACAGATACGCAGTATTTT	CASSLTSGGAWRSTDTQYF
TRBV4-3	TRBD2	TRBJ2-1	NA	TGCGCCAGCAGCCTGGGACTAGCAATAAATGAGCAGTTCTTC	CASSLGLAINEQFF
TRBV11-3	TRBD2	TRBJ2-1	NA	TGTGCCAGCAGCCCCCGGTTAGCGGGAGTAAATGAGCAGTTCTTC	CASSPRLAGVNEQFF
TRBV30	NA	TRBJ2-7	NA	TGTGCCTGGAGTGCCCAGGGCCTAGCCTACGAGCAGTACTTC	CAWSAQGLAYEQYF
TRBV28	NA	TRBJ1-5	NA	TGTGCCAGCAGTTTTTCAGGGTGGGAACAGCCCCAGCATTTT	CASSFSGWEQPQHF
TRBV7-2	NA	TRBJ1-1	NA	TGTGCCAGCAGCTTAGCATGGACGAACACTGAAGCTTTCTTT	CASSLAWTNTEAFF
TRBV19	NA	TRBJ1-2	NA	TGTGCCAGTAGTCGCGGGACCTATGGCTACACCTTC	CASSRGTYGYTF
TRBV30	NA	TRBJ1-2	once	TGTGCCTGGACCTCGGCCTATGGCTACACCTTC	CAWTSAYGYTF
TRBV6-1	TRBD1	TRBJ2-7	NA	TGTGCCAGCCCGTCCGGGACAGCCTCCTCCTACGAGCAGTACTTC	CASPSGTASSYEQYF
TRBV7-2	NA	TRBJ1-3	NA	TGTGCCAGCAGCCCAACGTTAAACACCATATATTTT	CASSPTLNTIYF
TRBV29-1	TRBD1	TRBJ2-4	NA	TGCAGCGTTGGGGACAGAGGCCTTGCCAAAAACATTCAGTACTTC	CSVGDRGLAKNIQYF
TRBV7-9	NA	TRBJ2-5	NA	TGTGCCAGCAGCGTAGCGAACCAAGAGACCCAGTACTTC	CASSVANQETQYF
TRBV2	NA	TRBJ2-5	NA	TGTGCCAGCAGTGTTCTAGCGCCCCAAGAGACCCAGTACTTC	CASSVLAPQETQYF
TRBV19	NA	TRBJ1-2	NA	TGTGCCAGTAGCCCGACAGCGACCTATGGCTACACCTTC	CASSPTATYGYTF
TRBV28	TRBD1	TRBJ2-7	NA	TGTGCCAGCAGTCCTGAGACAGGGGGGATCTACGAGCAGTACTTC	CASSPETGGIYEQYF
TRBV19	NA	TRBJ2-2	once	TGTGCCAGTAGTACCTTTTCGACCGGGGAGCTGTTTTTT	CASSTFSTGELFF
TRBV5-1	TRBD2	TRBJ2-1	NA	TGCGCCAGCAGCCGGGGACTAGCGGGAACCGATGAGCAGTTCTTC	CASSRGLAGTDEQFF
TRBV28	NA	TRBJ1-2	NA	TGTGCCAGCGGAAGGACAGCGGACTATGGCTACACCTTC	CASGRTADYGYTF
TRBV5-5	NA	TRBJ1-6	NA	TGTGCCAGCAGCCTTAATTCACCCCTCCACTTT	CASSLNSPLHF
TRBV10-3	NA	TRBJ2-5	NA	TGTGCCATCAGTGATGTTGTCGGGACAAACTCTGAGACCCAGTACTTC	CAISDVVGTNSETQYF
TRBV29-1	TRBD1	TRBJ2-3	NA	TGCAGCGCCGGTGGGGGGACAGGGACAAAATCTACAGATACGCAGTATTTT	CSAGGGTGTKSTDTQYF
TRBV9	TRBD2	TRBJ2-5	NA	TGTGCCCGCAGCGCAGGCCTGGGTGGGGGGGGCCAAGAGACCCAGTACTTC	CARSAGLGGGGQETQYF
TRBV30	TRBD1	TRBJ1-4	few	TGTGCCTGGAGTACAGGGGGGAGGAGTGAAAAACTGTTTTTT	CAWSTGGRSEKLFF
TRBV7-3	TRBD2	TRBJ2-3	NA	TGTGCCAGCAGCCGCGGACTAGCGGGCACAGATACGCAGTATTTT	CASSRGLAGTDTQYF
TRBV2	NA	TRBJ2-4	NA	TGTGCCAGCAGTGAAGTAAAGGCCATAGCCAAAAACATTCAGTACTTC	CASSEVKAIAKNIQYF
TRBV5-1	NA	TRBJ2-7	NA	TGCGCCAGCAGCTTGGGTGAGCAGCGGGCCACCGAGCAGTACTTC	CASSLGEQRATEQYF
TRBV28	TRBD1	TRBJ1-4	once	TGTGCCAGCAGTTCGAGGGGGCTGGGTAATGAAAAACTGTTTTTT	CASSSRGLGNEKLFF
TRBV19	TRBD2	TRBJ2-1	NA	TGTGCCAGTAGGGTTAGCGGGGGGGTAAATGAGCAGTTCTTC	CASRVSGGVNEQFF
TRBV14	NA	TRBJ1-1	NA	TGTGCCAGCAGCCAAGTCGGTACCCGCGGCGCTGAAGCTTTCTTT	CASSQVGTRGAEAFF
TRBV6-4	NA	TRBJ2-2	NA	TGTGCCAACTTTTACAGGGACACCGGGGAGCTGTTTTTT	CANFYRDTGELFF
TRBV2	NA	TRBJ2-1	NA	TGTGCCAGCAGTGCCCTCAATGAGCAGTTCTTC	CASSALNEQFF
TRBV18	NA	TRBJ2-5	NA	TGTGCCAGCTCACCCACCGGGACTTACCAAGAGACCCAGTACTTC	CASSPTGTYQETQYF
TRBV27	NA	TRBJ1-3	NA	TGTGCCAGCAGTTTATCAGGGACCTCTGGAAACACCATATATTTT	CASSLSGTSGNTIYF
TRBV6-1	NA	TRBJ1-2	NA	TGTGCCAGCAGGATCTCGACGGCCGTAGGCTACACCTTC	CASRISTAVGYTF
TRBV27	NA	TRBJ1-5	NA	TGTGCCAGCAGACCAGGGACAAAAAATCAGCCCCAGCATTTT	CASRPGTKNQPQHF
TRBV4-1	NA	TRBJ2-3	NA	TGCGCCAGCAGCCAAGCTTGGTCAGGGATAGTGGCAGATACGCAGTATTTT	CASSQAWSGIVADTQYF
TRBV5-4	TRBD2	TRBJ2-5	NA	TGTGCCAGCAGCGTAAGACTAGCGGGAGTTGAGACCCAGTACTTC	CASSVRLAGVETQYF
TRBV25-1	TRBD1	TRBJ1-4	NA	TGTGCCAGCAGAGTCGGCTCCGGGACAGGACTAGAAAAACTGTTTTTT	CASRVGSGTGLEKLFF
TRBV27	NA	TRBJ1-1	NA	TGTGCCAGCAGTTTTTGGGGGGCTGCGGACACTGAAGCTTTCTTT	CASSFWGAADTEAFF
TRBV19	NA	TRBJ1-6	NA	TGTGCCAGTAGTATAGATGGGGGCGGCAGGGTGATACGGAATTCACCCCTCCACTTT	CASSIDGGGRVIRNSPLHF
TRBV10-2	NA	TRBJ1-6	NA	TGCGCCAGCAGTTTCACAGGGAATTCACCCCTCCACTTT	CASSFTGNSPLHF
TRBV5-1	NA	TRBJ2-7	NA	TGCGCCAGCAGCTTGTTTGGGTCAGTTTACGAGCAGTACTTC	CASSLFGSVYEQYF
TRBV10-3	NA	TRBJ2-5	NA	TGTGCCATCAGTGCTAGGGTCCAAGAGACCCAGTACTTC	CAISARVQETQYF
TRBV6-1	NA	TRBJ2-1	NA	TGTGCCAGCAGTGAACGGGGCGGGGTGAGCTCCTACAATGAGCAGTTCTTC	CASSERGGVSSYNEQFF